These T cell receptor beta chains were read from a single sample in a study of T cell clones after liver transplantation. The assay was immunoSEQ multiplex PCR, and TCRdb's table has in-frame clones only and misses some. The table records about 15,000 clones, 80% to 95% of them present only once. This specimen was CD8+ T cells from blood, taken before liver transplant. The receptors derive from a human donor who received a liver transplant. The CDR3 runs from the conserved cysteine through the conserved F or W. Each record gives: D gene, V gene, J gene, clone size, CDR3 DNA, CDR3 protein. A D gene is named only where the DNA matches it firmly. Clone sizes are given selectively: once, few, many, or a class where the clone is expanded.

NA	TRBV4-2	TRBJ2-7	NA	TGTGCCAGCAGCCAAAGGCTGGGAGGATACTACGAGCAGTACTTC	CASSQRLGGYYEQYF
NA	TRBV19	TRBJ2-5	NA	TGTGCCAGTAGTATAGTGGGGTACGAGACCCAGTACTTC	CASSIVGYETQYF
NA	TRBV7-3	TRBJ2-1	NA	TGTGCCAGCAGCTCCGTTGGGGAGAACAATGAGCAGTTCTTC	CASSSVGENNEQFF
NA	TRBV13	TRBJ1-1	NA	TGTGCCAGCAGCTTAGTCCCCAGGGGGAACACTGAAGCTTTCTTT	CASSLVPRGNTEAFF
NA	TRBV5-4	TRBJ1-5	NA	TGTGCCAGCAGGAGGGACGAGGAGCCCCAGCATTTT	CASRRDEEPQHF
NA	TRBV28	TRBJ1-1	NA	TGTGCCAGCAGCTACTTAGGGAAGAACACTGAAGCTTTCTTT	CASSYLGKNTEAFF
NA	TRBV13	TRBJ2-2	NA	TGTGCCAGCAGCCCCGGACGGAACACCGGGGAGCTGTTTTTT	CASSPGRNTGELFF
NA	TRBV9	TRBJ2-1	NA	TGTGCCAGCAGCGTAGGTGGCAGTTACAATGAGCAGTTCTTC	CASSVGGSYNEQFF
TRBD2	TRBV15	TRBJ2-1	NA	TGTGCCACCAGCAGAGATCGTGTAGCGGGAGGCTACAATGAGCAGTTCTTC	CATSRDRVAGGYNEQFF
NA	TRBV12-5	TRBJ2-1	NA	TGTGCTAGTGGTTCCACCGCAAACAATGAGCAGTTCTTC	CASGSTANNEQFF
NA	TRBV7-9	TRBJ2-3	once	TGTGCCAGCAGCCCCGCGCAGGGGACAGATACGCAGTATTTT	CASSPAQGTDTQYF
TRBD1	TRBV29-1	TRBJ2-7	NA	TGCAGCGTTTTGACAGGGATAACCTACGAGCAGTACTTC	CSVLTGITYEQYF
TRBD1	TRBV27	TRBJ2-3	NA	TGTGCCAGCAGTCGGACAGGGTCAGATACGCAGTATTTT	CASSRTGSDTQYF
NA	TRBV18	TRBJ1-5	NA	TGTGCCAGCTCACCTCTACGAAGGGGACACAATCAGCCCCAGCATTTT	CASSPLRRGHNQPQHF
NA	TRBV27	TRBJ1-2	NA	TGTGCCAGCACTCCTGGGGGGTCCGGTGGCTACACCTTC	CASTPGGSGGYTF
NA	TRBV27	TRBJ2-1	NA	TGTGCCAGCAATTCAGCGGGTGCTGAGCAGTTCTTC	CASNSAGAEQFF
TRBD2	TRBV6-5	TRBJ2-7	NA	TGTGCCAGCAGTTACTCCGGGGACTACTCCTACGAGCAGTACTTC	CASSYSGDYSYEQYF
NA	TRBV14	TRBJ2-3	NA	TGTGCCAGCAGCCAAGGGGTAACGGCCACAGATACGCAGTATTTT	CASSQGVTATDTQYF
NA	TRBV9	TRBJ1-3	once	TGTGCCAGCAGCGTAGAGGTGGTAGACACCATATATTTT	CASSVEVVDTIYF
NA	TRBV4-1	TRBJ1-1	NA	TGCGCCAGCAGCCAAGATTACGTCTTGGGCACCATGAACACTGAAGCTTTCTTT	CASSQDYVLGTMNTEAFF
NA	TRBV7-9	TRBJ2-1	NA	TGTGCCAGCAGCCGCTCCGCGTATGAGCAGTTCTTC	CASSRSAYEQFF
NA	TRBV9	TRBJ2-7	NA	TGTGCCAGCAGCGTAGAGGGCACCTCCTCCTACGAGCAGTACTTC	CASSVEGTSSYEQYF
NA	TRBV5-4	TRBJ2-5	NA	TGTGCCAGCAGCTTGGGCAGGGGAACGGGAGAGACCCAGTACTTC	CASSLGRGTGETQYF
NA	TRBV13	TRBJ2-5	NA	TGTGCCAGCAGCTTAGGCGTTCGCGAGACCCAGTACTTC	CASSLGVRETQYF
NA	TRBV29-1	TRBJ2-4	NA	TGCAGCGTTGAAGCCGACACGGGGAAAAACATTCAGTACTTC	CSVEADTGKNIQYF
NA	TRBV7-6	TRBJ2-1	NA	TGTGCCAGCAGCTATGGAGGGTCTTACTCAAACAATGAGCAGTTCTTC	CASSYGGSYSNNEQFF
TRBD1	TRBV14	TRBJ2-6	NA	TGTGCCAGCAGCAGGACAGGGAGCTCTGGGGCCAACGTCCTGACTTTC	CASSRTGSSGANVLTF
NA	TRBV28	TRBJ2-2	medium-sized	TGTGCCAGCAGTAGGAGGGGAGACGGGGAGCTGTTTTTT	CASSRRGDGELFF
TRBD2	TRBV19	TRBJ2-1	NA	TGTGCCAGTAGTACGAGCGGGGGCTACAATGAGCAGTTCTTC	CASSTSGGYNEQFF
NA	TRBV5-4	TRBJ2-2	NA	TGTGCCAGCAGCTCATCGGACAATACCGGGGAGCTGTTTTTT	CASSSSDNTGELFF
NA	TRBV11-2	TRBJ2-1	NA	TGTGCCAGCAGCCAGGCCGACAATGAGCAGTTCTTC	CASSQADNEQFF
TRBD2	TRBV7-8	TRBJ2-1	NA	TGTGCCAGCAGCTCCGGACTAGCGGGAGGTGGAAAGGATGAGCAGTTCTTC	CASSSGLAGGGKDEQFF
NA	TRBV7-6	TRBJ2-7	large	TGTGCCAGCAGCTTAGGACCCAACTACGAGCAGTACTTC	CASSLGPNYEQYF